The rows below give T cell receptor beta chains drawn from one sample of a study of T cell repertoires in cytomegalovirus infection. MiXCR, run by TCRdb on the reads, gives a single entry per CDR3 protein. The sample holds some 100,000 distinct CDR3 sequences, under 30% seen once. No antigen has been identified for these receptors. The sequencing here drew on CD8+ T cells from cultured PBMCs, taken from culture after CMV antigen stimulation. These TCRs come from a human donor in good health (CMV status not recorded). Some clones in this sample may be carry-over from other donors' samples. The CDR3 runs from the conserved cysteine through the conserved F or W. The D gene is left open where the match is weak. Size tells how often a clone was seen (once, few, many) or the class of an expanded clone, and some rows leave it out.

J: TRBJ2-5; D: -; V: TRBV2; size: many; DNA: TGTGCCAGCAGTCCCCCCAGGCTGCAAGAGACCCAGTACTTC; CDR3: CASSPPRLQETQYF
J: TRBJ2-5; D: TRBD2; V: TRBV24-1; size: many; DNA: TGTGCCACCAGTGATTTGAGCGGGGGGGCTCTTCGGGAGACCCAGTACTTC; CDR3: CATSDLSGGALRETQYF
J: TRBJ1-4; D: -; V: TRBV12-3/TRBV12-4; size: few; DNA: TGTGCCAGCAGAATTCGGAGGGTTTATGAAAAACTGTTTTTT; CDR3: CASRIRRVYEKLFF
J: TRBJ2-7; D: -; V: TRBV12-3/TRBV12-4; size: few; DNA: TGTGCCAGCAGTTCCTCAGGGGCGAACCCCGAGCAGTACTTC; CDR3: CASSSSGANPEQYF
J: TRBJ1-1; D: -; V: TRBV19; size: -; DNA: TGTGCCAGTAGTATTTCTTCGGTGGGGTCGACTGAAGCTTTCTTT; CDR3: CASSISSVGSTEAFF
J: TRBJ1-5; D: -; V: TRBV7-9; size: many; DNA: TGTGCCAGTCAGGGAAGCAATCAGCCCCAGCATTTT; CDR3: CASQGSNQPQHF
J: TRBJ2-3; D: -; V: TRBV27; size: many; DNA: TGTGCCAGCAGTGAGAGCACAGATACGCAGTATTTT; CDR3: CASSESTDTQYF
J: TRBJ1-2; D: -; V: TRBV10-3; size: few; DNA: TGTGCCATCAGTGCAGGGACCGTTGGCTATGGCTACACCTTC; CDR3: CAISAGTVGYGYTF
J: TRBJ1-1; D: -; V: TRBV28; size: few; DNA: TGTGCCAGCAGTTTATGGGCCGTTGTGAACACTGAAGCTTTCTTT; CDR3: CASSLWAVVNTEAFF
J: TRBJ1-2; D: -; V: TRBV19; size: -; DNA: TGTGCCAGTAGTATAGATCCAGGGGCCGCCTCAGATGGCTACACCTTC; CDR3: CASSIDPGAASDGYTF
J: TRBJ2-1; D: -; V: TRBV27; size: -; DNA: TGTGCCAGCAGTTTCGGACTATACAATGAGCAGTTCTTC; CDR3: CASSFGLYNEQFF
J: TRBJ1-5; D: -; V: TRBV5-6; size: few; DNA: TGTGCCAGCAGCTTTACGCCGCTCGAGGGTCAGCCCCAGCATTTT; CDR3: CASSFTPLEGQPQHF
J: TRBJ2-7; D: -; V: TRBV9; size: -; DNA: TGTGCCAGCAGCGTAGGAGATAGGAGCTACGAGCAGTACTTC; CDR3: CASSVGDRSYEQYF
J: TRBJ2-7; D: -; V: TRBV2; size: -; DNA: TGTGCCAGCGACGACAGGAGCTCCTACGAGCAGTACTTC; CDR3: CASDDRSSYEQYF
J: TRBJ2-7; D: -; V: TRBV24-1; size: -; DNA: TGTGCCACCAGTGATAGGACAGAACCCTACGAGCAGTACTTC; CDR3: CATSDRTEPYEQYF